This TCR beta chain was captured by sequencing in a study of spatial heterogeneity in lung cancer. The overall study: The study consistently detected more beta-chain than alpha-chain sequences.

All TCR cDNA molecules were individually tagged with a unique molecular identifier. MiXCR was run by TCRdb on the 5' RACE reads, yielding one entry per CDR3 protein. The sample has more than 7,500 distinct CDR3 sequences, 5% to 7% seen once. Stated time point: sample taken at primary tumor resection. Overall study results and limits: Higher tumor mutation counts went along with higher counts of expanded intratumoral alpha and beta TCRs.

This clonotype is medium-sized. What it binds is unknown. The CDR3 length is 15 residues. With 5 bases clipped from V and 2 bases from J, the junction kept 6 bases outside the gene matches. The germline V gene has CDR1 DFQATT and CDR2 SNEGSKA (reference sequence). The chain has TRBV20-1 and TRBJ2-3, with 11 nucleotides matching TRBD2. The receptor's source is a female donor with early-stage non-small cell lung cancer. This sample comprised lung tumor tissue, obtained at surgery. The chain's CDR3 is CSAALGLAVTDTQYF. CDR3 sequence (DNA): TGCAGTGCTGCCCTGGGACTAGCGGTCACAGATACGCAGTATTTT.